The 5 T cell receptor beta chains below come from one sample, sequenced in a study of OX40 agonist ivuxolimab in advanced cancers. Clones were read by immunoSEQ multiplex PCR, and TCRdb kept only the in-frame ones, dropping some. Here the sample spans more than 45,000 clones, approximately 85% being singletons. The sequencing here drew on CD4+ or CD8+ T cells sorted from blood, taken in a trial of the OX40 agonist ivuxolimab. These receptors came from an adult with an advanced solid tumor such as melanoma, head and neck, liver or kidney cancer.

V and J are TRBV7-6 and TRBJ2-1, with D possibly TRBD1 on 6 matching bases. Trimming left V 5 bases short and J 6 bases short, with 14 bases between. This CDR3 has 14 residues. In germline, CDR1 is SGHVS, CDR2 FNYEAQ. The CDR3 nucleotides are TGTGCCAGCAGCCTACAGGGTCCCCTCAATGAGCAGTTCTTC. It specifies CASSLQGPLNEQFF.

This clone appeared a single time. The V gene is TRBV28, the J gene TRBJ1-6; tentative D call: TRBD1 (6 bases). There are 13 residues in the CDR3. Germline CDR1 MDHEN, CDR2 SYDVKM. Trimming pared 6 bases from V and 5 bases from J, leaving 8 bases between. This chain's CDR3 is CASSWDNNSPLHF. DNA of the CDR3: TGTGCCAGCAGCTGGGACAATAATTCACCCCTCCACTTT.

The chain is built from TRBV29-1 and TRBJ1-1; tentative D call: TRBD1 (5 bases). The CDR3 contains 16 residues. Germline V gene data show CDR1 as SQVTM and CDR2 as ANQGSEA. Trimming removed 7 bases at V and 0 bases at J, with 21 bases between. The CDR3 DNA follows: TGCAGCGCCTACGATTACAGGCGAGCCTTGAACACTGAAGCTTTCTTT. This sequence encodes CSAYDYRRALNTEAFF.

This chain links TRBV9 with TRBJ1-4, with 7 bases that match TRBD1. V was pared by 3 bases and J by 8 bases, with 1 base of the junction left unmatched. The CDR3 is made up of 12 amino acids. Germline V gives CDR1 SGDLS, CDR2 YYNGEE. CDR3 DNA sequence: TGTGCCAGCAGCGCGGGACAGGAAAAACTGTTTTTT. It yields the protein CASSAGQEKLFF.

V is TRBV7-2 and J is TRBJ2-3; a possible D gene is TRBD1 (7 bases). Germline-derived CDR1 and CDR2 are SGHTA and FQGNSA. The CDR3 runs 15 residues. V dropped 0 bases and J dropped 6 bases, with 13 bases sitting between them. As DNA, the CDR3 is TGTGCCAGCAGCTTAGCGGCAGGGGGGATGGATACGCAGTATTTT. Translated, it gives CASSLAAGGMDTQYF.